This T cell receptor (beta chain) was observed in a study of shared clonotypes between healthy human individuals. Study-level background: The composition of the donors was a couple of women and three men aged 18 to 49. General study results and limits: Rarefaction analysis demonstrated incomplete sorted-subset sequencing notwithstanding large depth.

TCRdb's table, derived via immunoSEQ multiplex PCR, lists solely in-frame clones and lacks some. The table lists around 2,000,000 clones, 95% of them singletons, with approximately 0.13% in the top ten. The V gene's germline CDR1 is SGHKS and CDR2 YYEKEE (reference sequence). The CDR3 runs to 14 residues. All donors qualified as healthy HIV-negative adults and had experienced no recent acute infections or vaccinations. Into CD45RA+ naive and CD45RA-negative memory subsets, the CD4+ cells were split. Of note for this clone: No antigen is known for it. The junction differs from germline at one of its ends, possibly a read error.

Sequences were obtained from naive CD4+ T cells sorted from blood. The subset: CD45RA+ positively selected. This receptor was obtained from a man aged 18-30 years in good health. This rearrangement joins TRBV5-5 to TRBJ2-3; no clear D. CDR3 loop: CASTLAISTDTQYF. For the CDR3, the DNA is TGTGCCAGCACCTTGGCAATCAGCACAGATACGCAGTATTTT.